This T cell receptor beta chain originates from a study of metastatic and nonmetastatic thyroid tumors. The CDR3 sequence is 12 residues long. In germline, CDR1 is DFQATT, CDR2 SNEGSKA (reference sequence). Each patient went into thyroid surgery without having received any treatment. This clone was observed at least ten times. What it binds is unknown. This CDR3 is also generated by other DNA sequences in the sample. The study's findings and limits: Significantly greater TCR beta diversity was reportedly found in malignant thyroid tumors than in benign nodules (in blood and tumor).

MiXCR reprocessed the PCR reads for TCRdb. The sample contains 25,000 to 35,000 clones, around a quarter of which appear only once. The rearrangement links TRBV20-1 to TRBJ1-2, with D possibly matching TRBD1 (6 bases). The sequence was collected from a female donor with papillary thyroid cancer or a benign thyroid nodule (not recorded which). Some clones in this sample may be carry-over from other donors' samples. Sequenced: blood. The DNA for the CDR3 is TGCAGCGCAACAGGGAATAACTATGGCTACACCTTC. Translated: CSATGNNYGYTF.